The present entry profiles one T cell receptor beta chain with its context. Deletions cut 3 bases from V and 4 bases from J, with 12 bases between. Germline CDR1 is LNHDA and CDR2 is SQIVND (reference sequence). This CDR3 comprises 14 residues. The data were obtained in a study of blood T cell repertoires in COVID-19. For the study at large: COVID-19 samples from acute and convalescent phases originated in the United States, Italy and Spain.

In the original workflow: Amplification of reference gene primers was used by the study to estimate nucleated cell counts. Clones were read by immunoSEQ multiplex PCR, and TCRdb kept only the in-frame ones, dropping some. V, J and clone size reflect that table, while D and trimming were determined from the DNA. The sample holds about 180,000 clones, about 86% seen once. Material for sequencing was peripheral blood. The rearrangement joins TRBV19 to TRBJ1-2, with D perhaps matching TRBD1 (5 bases). The clonotype originates from a man between 65 and 79 years old with active or convalescent COVID-19. The CDR3 sequence: CASSMGRDIYGYTF. CDR3 sequence (DNA): TGTGCCAGTAGTATGGGCAGGGATATCTATGGCTACACCTTC. The full variable domain, its missing parts supplied by reference TRBV19 and TRBJ1-2, is DGGITQSPKYLFRKEGQNVTLSCEQNLNHDAMYWYRQDPGQGLRLIYYSQIVNDFQKGDIAEGYSVSREKKESFPLTVTSAQKNPTAFYLCASSMGRDIYGYTFGSGTRLTVV.